This TCR beta chain was sequenced during a study of breast tumors, draining lymph nodes, adjacent tissues. Trimming shortened V by 2 bases and J by 14 bases, and 13 bases separated the two germline ends. From germline, CDR1 is LNHDA and CDR2 SQIVND (reference sequence). This CDR3 has 12 amino acids. Study-wide findings and caveats: The lymph node origin of tumor T cells was framed as consistent with a hypothesis, not demonstrated. Compared with basal-like, luminal-like tumors shared significantly more repertoire with nontumor tissue. Compared with lymph nodes, tumors were less diverse; compared with nontumor tissue, more. Data fit most tumor T cells coming from lymph node, expanding in tumor.

Breast cancer patients provided tissue from their axillary draining lymph nodes. In this sample, this clonotype turned up many times. Antigen unknown. Each CDR3 protein gets one entry after TCRdb re-called the multiplex PCR reads with MiXCR. The sample has about 270,000 distinct CDR3 sequences, roughly 31% seen once. The V and J genes are TRBV19 and TRBJ2-1, with D possibly TRBD1 on 6 matching bases. Sequenced: axillary lymph node tissue. The source of this sequence is a female donor with breast cancer. Some clones in this sample may be carry-over from other donors' samples. CDR3 DNA sequence: TGTGCCAGTAGTATAACAACGGGACAAGAGTTCTTC. As protein: CASSITTGQEFF.